This T cell receptor beta chain comes out of a study of blood T cell repertoires in COVID-19. Study at large: The samples span acute and convalescent COVID-19 from the United States, Italy and Spain. Sample material is recorded as cDNA or gDNA derived from T cells, B-cell-depleted T cells, or PBMCs.

Sequencing used immunoSEQ multiplex PCR; TCRdb keeps in-frame clones, though not all of them. The table shows about 240,000 clones, with approximately 86% occurring only once. Participants spanned ages about 18 to 90 years and resided in 20 to 25 US areas. Grouping used clinical history reported by participants in a survey and questionnaire. The CDR3 consists of 17 residues. V was shortened by 6 bases and J by 5 bases, with 26 bases between the two germline ends. Germline V gene data show CDR1 as MNHEY and CDR2 as SVGEGT. The chain links TRBV6-2 or TRBV6-3 to TRBJ2-7, with a weak D call TRBD1 (5 bases). The sequence was obtained from a woman aged 25 to 45 with acute COVID-19. Sample: PBMCs or T cells enriched from blood (not recorded which). CDR3 DNA: TGTGCCAGCAGCTCTCCCTGGGTGGCAGGGATCCTCCACGAGCAGTACTTC. It is translated as CASSSPWVAGILHEQYF.